These 27 T cell receptor beta chains share one sample of origin, sequenced in a study of Ad26.COV2.S vaccination and SARS-CoV-2 variants. As for treatment: about 20 received Ad26.COV2.S at low or high dose, single or two shots; about 5 received placebo; per-sample allocation not given. Sampling was performed 63 days after the first vaccine or placebo injection. The repertoire was sequenced with immunoSEQ multiplex PCR; TCRdb's copy has only in-frame clones and lacks some. The data show around 250,000 clones, with 87% seen just once and about 2.7% held by the top ten. The input for sequencing was peripheral blood, taken in a trial of Ad26.COV2.S vaccine versus placebo. These receptors all stem from a person between 18 and 65 years old who received the Ad26.COV2.S COVID-19 vaccine or a placebo.

This chain joins TRBV6-6 and TRBJ2-5; 10 bases are shared with TRBD2. Per the germline V gene, CDR1 is MNHNY and CDR2 is SVGAGI (reference sequence). The CDR3 runs to 15 residues. The trim removed 5 bases at V and 1 base at J, leaving 4 bases unmatched. The CDR3 region is CASSRSGGAQETQYF. CDR3 bases: TGTGCCAGCAGTCGAAGCGGGGGGGCCCAAGAGACCCAGTACTTC.

The genes are TRBV13 and TRBJ2-1, with 14 nucleotides matching TRBD2. This CDR3 is built from 22 residues. Germline-derived CDR1 and CDR2 are PRHDT and FYEKMQ (reference sequence). Trimming took 4 bases from V and 1 from J; bases not matched to a gene: 18. CDR3 sequence: CASSSAPGSGLAGGASYNEQFF. CDR3 nucleotides: TGTGCCAGCAGCTCGGCCCCGGGTTCTGGACTAGCGGGAGGCGCGTCCTACAATGAGCAGTTCTTC.

This clone was observed a few times. J is TRBJ2-7 and V is TRBV30, with 7 bases that match TRBD2. This CDR3 is 13 amino acids long. With V trimmed by 3 bases and J by 4 bases, 6 bases remained unmatched. From germline, CDR1 is GTSNPN and CDR2 SVGIG (reference sequence). DNA of the CDR3: TGTGCCTGGAGGGCCAGCGGGACGTACGAGCAGTACGTC. It translates to CAWRASGTYEQYV.

This rearrangement joins TRBV3-1 (or the pseudogene TRBV3-2) to TRBJ1-1; D is perhaps TRBD1 (5 bases). The CDR3 has 16 residues. Trimming took 4 bases from V and 0 from J, leaving 15 bases between them. Germline lookup yields CDR1 LGHDT and CDR2 YNNKEL (reference sequence). CDR3 sequence reads: CASSPGLGIMNTEAFF. The CDR3 nucleotides read TGTGCCAGCAGCCCGGGACTGGGGATTATGAACACTGAAGCTTTCTTT.

The V call is TRBV5-1, the J call TRBJ1-4, with D tentatively TRBD1 (6 bases). This CDR3 is 16 amino acids long. V was clipped by 0 bases and J by 7 bases, with 16 bases between them. Looked up from germline, CDR1 is SGHRS and CDR2 is YFSETQ. CDR3 coding DNA: TGCGCCAGCAGCTTGGCCGGAAAGGGGGGATTTGAAAAACTGTTTTTT. It is translated as CASSLAGKGGFEKLFF.

The chain combines TRBV30 with TRBJ2-3; perhaps TRBD1 as D (5 bases). This CDR3 is built from 14 residues. V lost 3 bases, J lost 1 base, and 11 bases lay in between. Per germline, CDR1 GTSNPN and CDR2 SVGIG (reference sequence). CDR3 sequence: CAWSNQGGTDTQYF. The CDR3 DNA follows: TGTGCCTGGAGCAACCAAGGGGGCACAGATACGCAGTATTTT.

This clone was recorded a few times. This chain links TRBV9 with TRBJ1-1; D is ambiguous. CDR3 length: 15 amino acids. V lost 3 bases and J 0 bases, leaving 12 bases between the germline ends. Per germline, CDR1 SGDLS and CDR2 YYNGEE. CDR3: CASSGETYMNTEAFF. The CDR3 DNA follows: TGTGCCAGCAGCGGCGAAACTTACATGAACACTGAAGCTTTCTTT.

The chain combines TRBV7-8 with TRBJ1-3; D not certain. V lost 1 base, J lost 5 bases, and 6 bases lay in between. Germline V gives CDR1 SGHVS, CDR2 FQNEAQ. CDR3 length: 13 residues. CDR3 sequence (DNA): TGTGCCAGCAGCTTAGGAGTGCGAAACACCATATATTTT. Protein: CASSLGVRNTIYF. Full variable domain (remainder filled in from reference TRBV7-8 and TRBJ1-3): GAGVSQSPRYKVAKRGQDVALRCDPISGHVSLFWYQQALGQGPEFLTYFQNEAQLDKSGLPSDRFFAERPEGSVSTLKIQRTQQEDSAVYLCASSLGVRNTIYFGEGSWLTVV.

CDR3 in amino acids: CASSRGETQYF. The CDR3 DNA follows: TGTGCCAGCTCTAGAGGTGAGACCCAGTACTTC. J is TRBJ2-5 and V is TRBV6-5, with D unclear. The CDR3 contains 11 residues. Trimming left V 8 bases short and J 5 bases short, with 9 bases between. Germline V lookup: CDR1 MNHEY, CDR2 SVGAGI.

CDR3 coding DNA: TGCAGCGTTGGAGAGGAGACCCAGTACTTC. This translates into CSVGEETQYF. This chain uses TRBV29-1 with TRBJ2-5; no clear D gene. The germline V gene encodes CDR1 SQVTM and CDR2 ANQGSEA. The V end was cut by 4 bases, the J end by 5 bases, with 5 bases between. The CDR3 loop spans 10 amino acids.

The chain joins TRBV6-4 to TRBJ2-3; TRBD2 might be the D (6 bases). CDR1 MRHNA and CDR2 SNTAGT come from the germline V gene. The V end lost 4 bases, the J end lost 9 bases, and 14 bases lay between the germline ends. This CDR3 contains 13 residues. The CDR3 sequence is CASSALLAGTQYF. The CDR3 DNA sequence: TGTGCCAGCAGTGCCTTACTAGCAGGGACGCAGTATTTT.

V is TRBV7-9 and J is TRBJ2-3, with D uncertain. V was trimmed by 0 bases and J by 2 bases, leaving 12 bases between them. The length of the CDR3 is 16 residues. Germline CDR1 and CDR2: SEHNR and FQNEAQ (reference sequence). As DNA, the CDR3 is TGTGCCAGCAGCTTAGCGCGCTCCGACCCCACAGATACGCAGTATTTT. This translates into CASSLARSDPTDTQYF.

V gene TRBV4-2 combines with J gene TRBJ2-1; D is unresolved. V lost 4 bases and J lost 5, with 9 bases in between. Germline CDR1 is LGHNA and CDR2 is YNFKEQ. This CDR3 has 13 amino acids. The CDR3 DNA follows: TGTGCCAGCAGCCGTAAGAACGACAATGAGCAGTTCTTC. It translates to CASSRKNDNEQFF.

The chain links TRBV9 to TRBJ1-2; D not resolved. Looked up from germline, CDR1 is SGDLS and CDR2 is YYNGEE. Trimming pared 3 bases from V and 3 bases from J, leaving 12 bases between. The CDR3 runs 14 residues. The CDR3 DNA is TGTGCCAGCAGCGCGGATGTTGCGGACTATGGCTACACCTTC. Amino acids: CASSADVADYGYTF.

The V call is TRBV9, the J call TRBJ2-3, with D possibly being TRBD2 (6 bases). There are 17 residues in the CDR3. Deletions cut 2 bases from V and 4 bases from J, with 20 bases between. Germline assignment: CDR1 SGDLS and CDR2 YYNGEE. CDR3 coding DNA: TGTGCCAGCAGCGTTTTTGGGGGGACTTTAATTCCAGATACGCAGTATTTT. Translating gives CASSVFGGTLIPDTQYF.

This chain connects TRBV4-1 to TRBJ1-2; 8 nucleotides agree with TRBD1. V lost 2 bases, J lost 10 bases, and 6 bases stayed unmatched. The CDR3 is made up of 13 amino acids. Germline V CDR1 and CDR2: MGHRA, YSYEKL. The CDR3 loop reads CASSQRTGSNYTF. The CDR3 coding sequence is TGCGCCAGCAGCCAACGGACAGGGTCCAACTACACCTTC.

V usage is TRBV15 and J usage is TRBJ2-3; D is perhaps TRBD2 (5 bases). The germline V and J ends were trimmed by 5 bases and 8 bases, with 20 bases remaining between them. CDR3 length: 15 residues. Germline assignment: CDR1 LNHNV and CDR2 YYDKDF (reference sequence). This CDR3 reads CATSADRVSAGTQYF. CDR3 coding DNA: TGTGCCACCAGCGCTGACCGGGTATCTGCGGGTACGCAGTATTTT.

CDR3 sequence: CASSQDSIRNEQYV. The CDR3 DNA reads TGCGCCAGCAGCCAAGATTCGATCAGGAACGAGCAGTACGTC. The chain couples TRBV4-1 to TRBJ2-7; D remains ambiguous. Germline loops: CDR1 MGHRA, CDR2 YSYEKL. V lost 0 bases, J lost 5 bases, and 11 bases lay in between. CDR3 length: 14 amino acids.

The chain has TRBV5-1 and TRBJ1-3, with 11 bases aligning to TRBD1. V shed 3 bases, J shed 4 bases, and the junction held 3 bases outside the gene matches. The CDR3 contains 15 residues. CDR1 SGHRS and CDR2 YFSETQ come from the germline V gene. Here the CDR3 DNA reads TGCGCCAGCAGCTCCGGACAGGGGGCGGGAAACACCATATATTTT. This encodes CASSSGQGAGNTIYF.

The chain couples TRBV30 to TRBJ1-2; a possible D gene is TRBD1 (6 bases). V lost 5 bases and J 2 bases, leaving 15 bases between the germline ends. This CDR3 is 14 amino acids long. The V gene's germline CDR1 is GTSNPN and CDR2 SVGIG (reference sequence). CDR3 sequence: CAWVRRGANYGYTF. CDR3 sequence (DNA): TGTGCCTGGGTGAGGCGGGGGGCGAACTATGGCTACACCTTC.

This clone showed up just a few times. The chain employs TRBV5-1 and TRBJ1-5, with 9 bases matching TRBD1. Germline values: CDR1 SGHRS, CDR2 YFSETQ. The CDR3 is 13 amino acids. With V trimmed by 5 bases and J by 5 bases, 2 bases remained unmatched. This chain's CDR3 is CASRQGADQPQHF. CDR3 nucleotides: TGCGCCAGCAGACAGGGGGCCGATCAGCCCCAGCATTTT.

The V and J genes are TRBV3-1 (or the pseudogene TRBV3-2) and TRBJ1-5; D is uncertain. The CDR3 length is 14 residues. Germline CDR1 reads LGHDT; CDR2 reads YNNKEL (reference sequence). V lost 0 bases and J lost 5, with 8 bases in between. The CDR3 nucleotides read TGTGCCAGCAGCCAAGAAGCCGGGCATCAGCCCCAGCATTTT. Encoded protein: CASSQEAGHQPQHF.

The sample holds one count of this clone. The chain has TRBV3-1 (or the pseudogene TRBV3-2) and TRBJ2-5; 8 bases match TRBD2. The CDR3 has 15 amino acids. Per the germline V gene, CDR1 is LGHDT and CDR2 is YNNKEL (reference sequence). J was trimmed by 4 bases and V by 5 bases; bases with no gene match: 9. CDR3 bases: TGTGCCAGCAGCTCGGCCGGGGGGGTCAGAGAGACCCAGTACTTC. This codes for CASSSAGGVRETQYF.

The J gene is TRBJ2-1, the V gene TRBV19, with 7 bases fitting TRBD2. V trimming: 6 bases; J trimming: 1 base; junction bases outside the gene matches: 6. The CDR3 runs 15 residues. The germline gives CDR1 LNHDA, CDR2 SQIVND (reference sequence). The CDR3 bases are TGTGCCAGTAGCACTATAGCGGGTTCCTACAATGAGCAGTTCTTC. This encodes CASSTIAGSYNEQFF.

The sample holds one count of this clone. The V call is TRBV18, the J call TRBJ2-7; TRBD2 matches at 8 bases. V gave up 1 base and J gave up 8 bases; unmatched junction bases: 7. Germline CDR1 and CDR2: KGHSH and LQKENI. The CDR3 is made up of 14 amino acids. The CDR3 sequence is CASSPLGLAGKQYV. The CDR3 nucleotides read TGTGCCAGCTCACCACTCGGACTAGCCGGCAAGCAGTACGTC.

This sequence joins TRBV5-1 and TRBJ2-5; 8 positions agree with TRBD2. This CDR3 is built from 15 residues. Trimming at V came to 0 bases and at J to 5 bases, leaving 6 bases not matched to a gene. Germline CDR1 is SGHRS and CDR2 is YFSETQ. In DNA, the CDR3 is TGCGCCAGCAGCTTGGCCGGGGGGGCCGGGGAGACCCAGTACTTC. This translates into CASSLAGGAGETQYF.

The V and J genes are TRBV3-1 (or the pseudogene TRBV3-2) and TRBJ2-1, with 10 bases identical to TRBD2. CDR1 and CDR2 from the germline V gene are LGHDT and YNNKEL (reference sequence). This CDR3 spans 16 amino acids. V lost 0 bases and J lost 8; bases outside the gene matches: 7. The CDR3 loop reads CASSQDASGGGDEQFF. The CDR3, as DNA: TGTGCCAGCAGCCAAGACGCTAGCGGGGGCGGAGATGAGCAGTTCTTC.